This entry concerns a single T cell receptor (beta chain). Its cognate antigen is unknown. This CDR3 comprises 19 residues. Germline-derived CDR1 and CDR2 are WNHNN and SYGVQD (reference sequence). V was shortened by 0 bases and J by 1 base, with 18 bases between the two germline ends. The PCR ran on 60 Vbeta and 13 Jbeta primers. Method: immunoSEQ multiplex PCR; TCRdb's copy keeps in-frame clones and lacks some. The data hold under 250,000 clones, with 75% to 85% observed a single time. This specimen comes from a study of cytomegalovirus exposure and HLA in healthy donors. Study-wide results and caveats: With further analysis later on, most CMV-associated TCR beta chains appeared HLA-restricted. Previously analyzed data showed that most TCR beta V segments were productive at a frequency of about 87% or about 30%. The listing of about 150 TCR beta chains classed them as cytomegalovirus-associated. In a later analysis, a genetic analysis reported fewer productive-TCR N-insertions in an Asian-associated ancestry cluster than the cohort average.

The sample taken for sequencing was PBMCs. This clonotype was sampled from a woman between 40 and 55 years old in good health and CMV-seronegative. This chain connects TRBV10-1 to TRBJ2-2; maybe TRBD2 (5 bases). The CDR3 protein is CASSESVMSGSMNTGELFF. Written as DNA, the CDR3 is TGCGCCAGCAGTGAGTCCGTAATGAGCGGCTCTATGAACACCGGGGAGCTGTTTTTT.